A single sample is the source of the 13 T cell receptor beta chains below, sequenced in a study of T cell responses to AZD1222 COVID-19 vaccine. The table came from immunoSEQ multiplex PCR; TCRdb's copy has only in-frame clones and leaves some out. The table shows around 70,000 clones, with roughly 87% occurring only once. The source material was peripheral blood, sampled 28 days after the second AZD1222 dose. Receptors were obtained from an adult who received the AZD1222 COVID-19 vaccine.

The genes are TRBV18 and TRBJ2-7; 7 bases agree with TRBD1. This CDR3 region has 14 residues. Germline-derived CDR1 and CDR2 are KGHSH and LQKENI. Germline trimming cut 3 bases from V and 3 bases from J; bases unmatched to any gene: 5. CDR3 coding DNA: TGTGCCAGCTCACCTGACAGGGCCCACTACGAGCAGTACTTC. Translation: CASSPDRAHYEQYF.

The J gene is TRBJ1-4, the V gene TRBV7-2; D uncertain. This CDR3 spans 17 amino acids. Germline V gene data show CDR1 as SGHTA and CDR2 as FQGNSA. V gave up 1 base and J gave up 4 bases, with 16 bases separating them. This CDR3 reads CASSLGDRAGNNEKLFF. CDR3 bases: TGTGCCAGCAGCTTAGGGGATCGGGCAGGCAATAATGAAAAACTGTTTTTT. Full variable domain (rest looked up from reference TRBV7-2 and TRBJ1-4): GAGVSQSPSNKVTEKGKDVELRCDPISGHTALYWYRQSLGQGLEFLIYFQGNSAPDKSGLPSDRFSAERTGGSVSTLTIQRTQQEDSAVYLCASSLGDRAGNNEKLFFGSGTQLSVL.

Turning to this clone: The sample has other DNA sequences that encode this CDR3 too. This chain connects TRBV11-2 to TRBJ2-1; D is possibly TRBD1 (6 bases). V lost 1 base and J lost 0, with 10 bases in between. Per the germline V gene, CDR1 is SGHAT and CDR2 is FQNNGV. The CDR3 sequence is 16 residues long. The CDR3 loop is CASSLGQGSSYNEQFF. The CDR3 DNA is TGTGCCAGCAGCTTAGGGCAGGGGAGCTCCTACAATGAGCAGTTCTTC.

This clone occurred a few times. This chain links TRBV19 with TRBJ2-1; D might be TRBD1 or TRBD2, each matching 5 bases. Trimming cost V 7 bases and J 2 bases, with 9 bases left between them. Germline V gene lookup returns CDR1 LNHDA and CDR2 SQIVND (reference sequence). This CDR3 comprises 13 residues. The CDR3 is CASNGAPYNEQFF. The CDR3 nucleotides read TGTGCCAGTAACGGGGCGCCCTACAATGAGCAGTTCTTC.

This clone was seen a single time. The chain employs TRBV19 and TRBJ1-1, with TRBD1 matching over 7 bases. The CDR3 is 12 amino acids. Germline V gene lookup returns CDR1 LNHDA and CDR2 SQIVND (reference sequence). The V and J ends lost 3 bases and 11 bases, in that order; junction bases with no gene match: 6. CDR3 DNA sequence: TGTGCCAGTAGTATCGGACAGGTGGGGGCTTTCTTT. Its translation is CASSIGQVGAFF.

The V gene is TRBV2, the J gene TRBJ1-2; tentative D call: TRBD1 (6 bases). V gave up 5 bases and J gave up 4 bases, with 11 bases separating them. The CDR3 spans 13 residues. Germline V gene lookup returns CDR1 SNHLY and CDR2 FYNNEI. The DNA of the CDR3 is TGTGCCAGCAGTCGACAGGTTACCTATGGCTACACCTTC. Translated: CASSRQVTYGYTF.

V is TRBV10-2 and J is TRBJ1-2; D call uncertain. The ends were cut back, 0 bases at V and 4 bases at J, with 9 bases in the middle. Germline V gene lookup returns CDR1 WSHSY and CDR2 SAAADI. CDR3 length equals 14 residues. CDR3 sequence reads: CASSESGRVYGYTF. The DNA of the CDR3 is TGCGCCAGCAGTGAGTCGGGTCGAGTCTATGGCTACACCTTC.

The V call is TRBV6-6, the J call TRBJ1-5; possibly TRBD1 for D (5 bases). Trimming shortened V by 7 bases and J by 5 bases, and 21 bases separated the two germline ends. CDR1 MNHNY and CDR2 SVGAGI come from the germline V gene (reference sequence). The CDR3 runs to 16 residues. The CDR3: CASTIAGGTAYQPQHF. The CDR3 DNA reads as TGTGCCAGCACCATCGCAGGCGGGACTGCGTATCAGCCCCAGCATTTT.

This clone was observed a single time. The chain recombines TRBV5-6 with TRBJ2-1, with TRBD2 matching over 8 bases. CDR1 SGHDT and CDR2 YYEEEE come from the germline V gene. The ends lost 0 bases at V and 8 bases at J; junction bases unmatched: 7. This CDR3 is built from 15 residues. The chain's CDR3 is CASSLDAAGDDEQFF. The DNA of the CDR3 is TGTGCCAGCAGCTTGGATGCAGCGGGAGACGATGAGCAGTTCTTC.

The chain links TRBV11-3 to TRBJ2-1, with 7 bases matching TRBD2. J gave up 5 bases and V 6 bases, and 7 bases lay outside the gene matches. Germline V CDR1 and CDR2: SGHNT, YENEEA. This CDR3 has 14 residues. Here the CDR3 reads CASSSGTTNNEQFF. The CDR3 DNA reads TGTGCCAGCAGTTCCGGGACTACCAACAATGAGCAGTTCTTC.

This clone turned up a few times. The CDR3 DNA follows: TGCGCCAGCAGCTCGCTATATAGCAATCAGCCCCAGCATTTT. As protein: CASSSLYSNQPQHF. The genes are TRBV5-1 and TRBJ1-5; D ambiguous. The CDR3 is 14 amino acids. Germline V CDR1 and CDR2: SGHRS, YFSETQ. V was clipped by 3 bases and J by 0 bases, with 7 bases between them. Supplemented by reference TRBV5-1 and TRBJ1-5, the full variable domain reads KAGVTQTPRYLIKTRGQQVTLSCSPISGHRSVSWYQQTPGQGLQFLFEYFSETQRNKGNFPGRFSGRQFSNSRSEMNVSTLELGDSALYLCASSSLYSNQPQHFGDGTRLSIL.

V is TRBV18 and J is TRBJ1-5, with D possibly matching TRBD1 (6 bases). Germline V gives CDR1 KGHSH, CDR2 LQKENI. The V gene lost 4 bases and the J gene lost 3 bases, with 13 bases spanning the gap. The CDR3 extends over 15 amino acids. The CDR3, as DNA: TGTGCCAGCTCACGGGGGGGGGCCCCCAATCAGCCCCAGCATTTT. Protein product: CASSRGGAPNQPQHF. Looking up the rest from reference TRBV18 and TRBJ1-5 gives the full variable domain: NAGVMQNPRHLVRRRGQEARLRCSPMKGHSHVYWYRQLPEEGLKFMVYLQKENIIDESGMPKERFSAEFPKEGPSILRIQQVVRGDSAAYFCASSRGGAPNQPQHFGDGTRLSIL.

This chain links TRBV11-1 with TRBJ2-3, with a weak D call TRBD2 (5 bases). Trimming pared 5 bases from V and 6 bases from J, leaving 21 bases between. CDR1 is SGHAT and CDR2 is FQDESV in the germline V gene (reference sequence). This CDR3 is 16 amino acids long. The CDR3 DNA reads TGTGCCAGCAGCCCCCGAGCGGAAGCTGCTCCCGATACGCAGTATTTT. Protein: CASSPRAEAAPDTQYF. The full variable domain, with the rest looked up from reference TRBV11-1 and TRBJ2-3, is EAEVAQSPRYKITEKSQAVAFWCDPISGHATLYWYRQILGQGPELLVQFQDESVVDDSQLPKDRFSAERLKGVDSTLKIQPAELGDSAMYLCASSPRAEAAPDTQYFGPGTRLTVL.